Listed below are T cell receptor beta chains from one sample, sequenced in a study of T cell responses to AZD1222 COVID-19 vaccine. Only in-frame clones appear in the TCRdb table, and some are missing; sequencing was by immunoSEQ multiplex PCR. Here the sample spans around 110,000 clones, approximately 90% being singletons. Source: peripheral blood, taken 28 days after the second AZD1222 dose. These receptors were taken from an adult who received the AZD1222 COVID-19 vaccine. The CDR3 runs from the conserved cysteine through the conserved F or W. D genes are given only for firm matches. The size of a clone is reported for some rows only, either as once, few or many, or as a class for expanded clones.

J | D | size | length | V | CDR3 | DNA
TRBJ1-2 | NA | NA | 15 | TRBV19 | CASSILAGRVYGYTF | TGTGCCAGTAGTATACTGGCAGGGAGGGTCTATGGCTACACCTTC
TRBJ2-7 | NA | NA | 15 | TRBV29-1 | CSVEFAGTASYEQYF | TGCAGCGTGGAATTTGCGGGGACTGCCTCCTACGAGCAGTACTTC
TRBJ2-1 | TRBD2 | NA | 15 | TRBV5-1 | CASSHGLGLAGEQFF | TGCGCCAGCAGCCATGGCCTGGGACTAGCGGGTGAGCAGTTCTTC
TRBJ1-1 | NA | few | 12 | TRBV18 | CASSPKGTEAFF | TGTGCCAGCTCACCGAAAGGGACTGAAGCTTTCTTT
TRBJ1-4 | NA | NA | 15 | TRBV4-1 | CASSPSGTLNEKLFF | TGCGCCAGCAGCCCTTCCGGGACATTAAATGAAAAACTGTTTTTT
TRBJ2-5 | NA | once | 12 | TRBV7-2 | CASSLDFGTQYF | TGTGCCAGCAGCTTAGATTTCGGGACCCAGTACTTC
TRBJ2-5 | NA | NA | 14 | TRBV7-2 | CASSVTPSPGTQYF | TGTGCCAGCAGCGTGACACCCTCTCCAGGGACCCAGTACTTC
TRBJ1-2 | NA | NA | 12 | TRBV30 | CAWSDGNYGYTF | TGTGCCTGGAGTGACGGTAACTATGGCTACACCTTC
TRBJ2-5 | NA | once | 12 | TRBV15 | CATSRDLETQYF | TGTGCCACCAGCAGAGATTTGGAGACCCAGTACTTC
TRBJ2-5 | NA | once | 14 | TRBV6-6 | CASSYGSVQETQYF | TGTGCCAGCAGTTACGGGTCAGTTCAAGAGACCCAGTACTTC
TRBJ1-4 | TRBD1 | NA | 14 | TRBV6-6 | CASRDAGGNEKLFF | TGTGCCAGCAGGGATGCAGGGGGTAATGAAAAACTGTTTTTT
TRBJ2-3 | TRBD1 | NA | 17 | TRBV4-1 | CASSQDKESRGLNTQYF | TGCGCCAGCAGCCAAGATAAGGAGTCCAGGGGGCTGAATACGCAGTATTTT